Listed below are T cell receptor beta chains from one sample, sequenced in a study of Ad26.COV2.S vaccination and SARS-CoV-2 variants. The repertoire was sequenced with immunoSEQ multiplex PCR; TCRdb's copy has only in-frame clones and lacks some. The table lists 380,000 or so clones, roughly four fifths of them singletons. The source was peripheral blood, collected in a trial of Ad26.COV2.S vaccine versus placebo. Source of these receptors: a person between 18 and 60 years old who received the Ad26.COV2.S COVID-19 vaccine or a placebo. Both conserved end residues are part of each CDR3. A D gene is named only where the DNA matches it firmly. Expanded clones get a size class; other rows say once, few or many, or leave the size out.

abundance	j_gene	v_gene	d_gene	CDR3nt	CDR3aa
NA	TRBJ1-2	TRBV7-2	TRBD1	TGTGCCAGCAGCCCAGCCGACAGGGATCTCTATGGCTACACCTTC	CASSPADRDLYGYTF
few	TRBJ1-6	TRBV7-9	TRBD1	TGTGCCAGCAGCTTACAGGGGGCTGGGAATTCACCCCTCCACTTT	CASSLQGAGNSPLHF
NA	TRBJ2-5	TRBV7-3	TRBD2	TGTGCCAGCAGCTTAACGGGACTAGCGGGGCTACAAGAGACCCAGTACTTC	CASSLTGLAGLQETQYF
NA	TRBJ1-2	TRBV2	NA	TGTGCCAGCAACCCCGGTGGGGTAGGGGACCTTTATGGCTACACCTTC	CASNPGGVGDLYGYTF
few	TRBJ1-1	TRBV10-3	NA	TGTGCCATCAGTGAGGTGAAACAGAACACTGAAGCTTTCTTT	CAISEVKQNTEAFF
NA	TRBJ2-7	TRBV30	TRBD2	TGTGCCTGGAGTCACAGGTTGCTAGCGGGTACTCGCGAGCAGTACTTC	CAWSHRLLAGTREQYF
NA	TRBJ1-2	TRBV7-2	TRBD1	TGTGCCAGCAGCCCGGACAGGAACTATGGCTACACCTTC	CASSPDRNYGYTF
NA	TRBJ1-5	TRBV27	NA	TGTGCCAGCAGTTTCCGGTCCCGCCAGCCCCAGCATTTT	CASSFRSRQPQHF
NA	TRBJ1-2	TRBV18	NA	TGTGCCAGCTCACCAGGGGCAGCGACTAACTATGGCTACACCTTC	CASSPGAATNYGYTF
NA	TRBJ1-6	TRBV6-4	TRBD1	TGTGCCAGCAGTGACGGGACAGGGGCCCTCCACTTT	CASSDGTGALHF
NA	TRBJ1-2	TRBV30	NA	TGTGCCTGGAGTGTTGGCACTAACTATGGCTACACCTTC	CAWSVGTNYGYTF
few	TRBJ1-5	TRBV28	TRBD1	TGTGCCAGCAGAGGCAGGGGGCTGAACAATCAGCCCCAGCATTTT	CASRGRGLNNQPQHF
NA	TRBJ1-1	TRBV2	TRBD1	TGTGCCAGCAGTGAAGCTGGAAGAGGACAGGGGGGGTTAGACACTGAAGCTTTCTTT	CASSEAGRGQGGLDTEAFF
NA	TRBJ1-1	TRBV4-1	TRBD1	TGCGCCAGCAGCCATCTGGGACAGGGGGGGCGTGACACTGAAGCTTTCTTT	CASSHLGQGGRDTEAFF
NA	TRBJ2-1	TRBV5-1	NA	TGCGCCAGCAGCTTCAGGGACAATTCCTACAATGAGCAGTTCTTC	CASSFRDNSYNEQFF
NA	TRBJ2-7	TRBV2	NA	TGTGCCAGCAGTGAAGACGGGGGGCGGAACGAGCAGTACTTC	CASSEDGGRNEQYF
NA	TRBJ1-1	TRBV27	NA	TGTGCCAGCAGTTTATCGCCCCCAGTGAACACTGAAGCTTTCTTT	CASSLSPPVNTEAFF
NA	TRBJ1-1	TRBV7-9	NA	TGTGCCAGCAGCCAAGGGACTGCGGATTCCCTGGGAGCTTTCTTT	CASSQGTADSLGAFF
NA	TRBJ2-5	TRBV4-1	TRBD2	TGCGCCAGCAGCCTCCCGGGGGGGCGGAATAAAGAGACCCAGTACTTC	CASSLPGGRNKETQYF
NA	TRBJ2-1	TRBV18	TRBD2	TGTGCCAGCTCCCCCTCGGAAGTAGCGGGGCTTTGGGAGCAGTTCTTC	CASSPSEVAGLWEQFF
NA	TRBJ1-1	TRBV21-1	NA	TGTGCCATCGATATAGGACAGGGGGCGCAGAGTAACACTGAAGCTTTCTTT	CAIDIGQGAQSNTEAFF
few	TRBJ2-2	TRBV15	NA	TGTGCCACCAGCACGCGTCGGGCCAACGGGGAGCTGTTTTTT	CATSTRRANGELFF
NA	TRBJ1-1	TRBV4-1	NA	TGCGCCAGCAGCCAAGGAGCTCAGGGGAACACTGAAGCTTTCTTT	CASSQGAQGNTEAFF
NA	TRBJ1-1	TRBV12-3/TRBV12-4	NA	TGTGCCAGCAGACAGGGTTGGACTGAAGCTTTCTTT	CASRQGWTEAFF
NA	TRBJ2-1	TRBV12-3/TRBV12-4	NA	TGTGCCAGCACAGGGGGGGGGCGGTCTGAGCAGTTCTTC	CASTGGGRSEQFF
NA	TRBJ1-1	TRBV19	NA	TGTGCCAGTAGTATTGTGGGGCGGGAAACTGAAGCTTTCTTT	CASSIVGRETEAFF
once	TRBJ2-2	TRBV7-9	NA	TGTGCCAGCAGCCTCGGGGACGGGGAGCTGTTTTTT	CASSLGDGELFF
NA	TRBJ1-1	TRBV2	NA	TGTGCCAGCAGTGGGGGCAGGTCAGGAGCTTTCTTT	CASSGGRSGAFF
NA	TRBJ2-1	TRBV5-4	TRBD1	TGTGCCAGCAGACCCAGGGGGATTGTCTACAATGAGCAGTTCTTC	CASRPRGIVYNEQFF
NA	TRBJ2-3	TRBV18	NA	TGTGCCAGCTCACCTATCCCGGCTGGCACAGATACGCAGTATTTT	CASSPIPAGTDTQYF
NA	TRBJ2-1	TRBV5-1	NA	TGCGCCAGCAGCTTGGATTTCGAGCTAAGCTACAATGAGCAGTTCTTC	CASSLDFELSYNEQFF
NA	TRBJ2-1	TRBV5-1	NA	TGCGCCAGCAGCCCGGACCTCAATAGCAATGAGCAGTTCTTC	CASSPDLNSNEQFF
NA	TRBJ2-7	TRBV6-5	NA	TGTGCCAGCAGTTACTCCACAGGGGGGGTCTACGAGCAGTACTTC	CASSYSTGGVYEQYF
few	TRBJ1-2	TRBV2	NA	TGTGCCAGCAGGACTCAGGGGATTGATGGCTACACCTTC	CASRTQGIDGYTF
NA	TRBJ2-3	TRBV2	NA	TGTGCCAGCATTCCAGGGATTCCCACAGATACGCAGTATTTT	CASIPGIPTDTQYF